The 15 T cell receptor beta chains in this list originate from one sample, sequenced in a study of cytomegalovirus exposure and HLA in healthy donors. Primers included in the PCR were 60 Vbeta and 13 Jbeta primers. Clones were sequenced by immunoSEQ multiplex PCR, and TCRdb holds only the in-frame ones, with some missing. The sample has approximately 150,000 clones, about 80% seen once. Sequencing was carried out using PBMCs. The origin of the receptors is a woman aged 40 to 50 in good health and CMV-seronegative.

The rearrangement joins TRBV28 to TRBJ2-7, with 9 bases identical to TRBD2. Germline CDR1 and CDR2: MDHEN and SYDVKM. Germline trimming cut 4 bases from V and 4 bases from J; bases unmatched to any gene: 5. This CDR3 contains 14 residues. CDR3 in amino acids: CASSSSGTVYEQYF. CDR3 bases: TGTGCCAGCAGTTCTAGCGGGACGGTTTACGAGCAGTACTTC.

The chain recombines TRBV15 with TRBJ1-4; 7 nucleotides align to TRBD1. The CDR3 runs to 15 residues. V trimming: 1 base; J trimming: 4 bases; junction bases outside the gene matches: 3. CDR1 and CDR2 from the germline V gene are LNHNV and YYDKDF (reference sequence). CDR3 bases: TGTGCCACCAGCAGAGTAAGACAGGGTAATGAAAAACTGTTTTTT. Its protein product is CATSRVRQGNEKLFF.

The CDR3 loop reads CASSRSGRSGELFF. DNA for the CDR3: TGCGCCAGCAGCCGTAGCGGGAGGTCCGGGGAGCTGTTTTTT. J is TRBJ2-2 and V is TRBV5-1; 10 nucleotides match TRBD2. CDR1 and CDR2 (germline): SGHRS, YFSETQ. V lost 4 bases, J lost 6 bases, and 3 bases stayed unmatched. The CDR3 totals 14 residues.

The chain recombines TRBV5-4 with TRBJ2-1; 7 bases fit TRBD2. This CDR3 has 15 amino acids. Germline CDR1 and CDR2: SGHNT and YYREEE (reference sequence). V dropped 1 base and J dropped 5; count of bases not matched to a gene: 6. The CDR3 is CASSLRTGGHNEQFF. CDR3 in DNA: TGTGCCAGCAGCTTGAGAACGGGAGGTCACAATGAGCAGTTCTTC.

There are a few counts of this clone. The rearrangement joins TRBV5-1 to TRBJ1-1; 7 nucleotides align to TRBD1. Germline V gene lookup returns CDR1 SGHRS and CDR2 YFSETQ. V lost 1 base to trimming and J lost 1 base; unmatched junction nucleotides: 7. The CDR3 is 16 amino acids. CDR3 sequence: CASSLPRDSRNTEAFF. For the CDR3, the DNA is TGCGCCAGCAGCTTGCCCAGGGACAGTCGGAACACTGAAGCTTTCTTT.

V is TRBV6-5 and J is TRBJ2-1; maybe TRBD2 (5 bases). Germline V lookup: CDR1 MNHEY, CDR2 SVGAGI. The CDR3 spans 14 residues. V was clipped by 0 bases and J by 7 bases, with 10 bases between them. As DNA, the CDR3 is TGTGCCAGCAGTTACTCGGGAGATGGGAATGAGCAGTTCTTC. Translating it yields CASSYSGDGNEQFF.

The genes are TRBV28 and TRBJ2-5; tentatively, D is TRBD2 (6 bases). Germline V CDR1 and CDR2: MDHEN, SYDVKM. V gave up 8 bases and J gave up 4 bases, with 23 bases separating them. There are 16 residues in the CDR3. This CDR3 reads CASYEGLAGTPETQYF. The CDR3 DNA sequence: TGTGCCAGCTACGAAGGGTTGGCGGGGACCCCAGAGACCCAGTACTTC.

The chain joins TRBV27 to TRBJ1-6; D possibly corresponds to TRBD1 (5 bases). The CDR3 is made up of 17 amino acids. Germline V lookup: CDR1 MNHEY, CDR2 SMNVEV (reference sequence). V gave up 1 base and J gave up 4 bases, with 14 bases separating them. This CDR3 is CASSLYLPTEYNSPLHF. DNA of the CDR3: TGTGCCAGCAGTTTATATCTTCCGACAGAATATAATTCACCCCTCCACTTT.

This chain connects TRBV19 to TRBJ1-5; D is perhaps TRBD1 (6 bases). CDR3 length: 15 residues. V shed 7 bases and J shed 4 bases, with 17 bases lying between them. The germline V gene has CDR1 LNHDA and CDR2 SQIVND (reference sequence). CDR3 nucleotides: TGTGCCAGTAAGAGCCAATGGGGGCTAAATCAGCCCCAGCATTTT. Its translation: CASKSQWGLNQPQHF. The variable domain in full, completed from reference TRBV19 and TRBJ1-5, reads DGGITQSPKYLFRKEGQNVTLSCEQNLNHDAMYWYRQDPGQGLRLIYYSQIVNDFQKGDIAEGYSVSREKKESFPLTVTSAQKNPTAFYLCASKSQWGLNQPQHFGDGTRLSIL.

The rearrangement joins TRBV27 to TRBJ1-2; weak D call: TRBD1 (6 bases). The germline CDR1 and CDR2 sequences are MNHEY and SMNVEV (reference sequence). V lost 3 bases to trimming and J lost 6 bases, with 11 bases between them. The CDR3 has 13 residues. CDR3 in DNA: TGTGCCAGCAGTTTGTTCACAGGGAATGGCTACACCTTC. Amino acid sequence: CASSLFTGNGYTF.

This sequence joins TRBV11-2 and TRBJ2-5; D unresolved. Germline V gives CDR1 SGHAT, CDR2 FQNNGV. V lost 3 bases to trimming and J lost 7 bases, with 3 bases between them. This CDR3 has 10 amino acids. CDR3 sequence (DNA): TGTGCCAGCAGCTTCGTGACCCAGTACTTC. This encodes CASSFVTQYF.

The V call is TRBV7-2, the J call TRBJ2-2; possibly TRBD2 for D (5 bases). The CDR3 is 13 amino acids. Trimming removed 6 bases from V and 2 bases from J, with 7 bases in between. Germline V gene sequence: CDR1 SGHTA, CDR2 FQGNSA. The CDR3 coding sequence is TGTGCCAGCAGGGGAGTTAACACCGGGGAGCTGTTTTTT. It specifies CASRGVNTGELFF.

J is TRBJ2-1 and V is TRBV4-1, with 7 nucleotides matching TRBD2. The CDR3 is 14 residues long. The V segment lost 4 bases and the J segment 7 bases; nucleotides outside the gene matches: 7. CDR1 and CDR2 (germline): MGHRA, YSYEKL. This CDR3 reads CASSPRDYRNEQFF. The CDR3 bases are TGCGCCAGCAGCCCCCGGGACTACCGGAATGAGCAGTTCTTC.

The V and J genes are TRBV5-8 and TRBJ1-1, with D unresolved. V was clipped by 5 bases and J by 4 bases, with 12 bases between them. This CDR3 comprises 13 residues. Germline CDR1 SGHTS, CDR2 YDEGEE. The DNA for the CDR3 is TGTGCCAGCAGGAATAGAGCCGCCACTGAAGCTTTCTTT. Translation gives CASRNRAATEAFF. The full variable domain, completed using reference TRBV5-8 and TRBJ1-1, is EAGVTQSPTHLIKTRGQQATLRCSPISGHTSVYWYQQALGLGLQFLLWYDEGEERNRGNFPPRFSGRQFPNYSSELNVNALELEDSALYLCASRNRAATEAFFGQGTRLTVV.

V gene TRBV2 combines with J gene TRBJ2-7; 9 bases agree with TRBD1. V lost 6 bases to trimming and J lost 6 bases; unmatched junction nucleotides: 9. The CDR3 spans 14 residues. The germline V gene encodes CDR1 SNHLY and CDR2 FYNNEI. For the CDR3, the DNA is TGTGCCAGCAGAGCTTGGGGACAGGGTCTCGAGCAGTACTTC. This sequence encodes CASRAWGQGLEQYF.